This T cell receptor (beta chain) came from a study of blood T cell repertoires in COVID-19. On the study more broadly: COVID-19 samples collected from the United States, Italy and Spain covered acute and convalescent phases. The analysed material was cDNA or gDNA that came from T cells, B-cell-depleted T cells, or PBMCs.

In the authors' methods: Reference gene primer amplification gave estimated nucleated cell counts. Here immunoSEQ multiplex PCR was the method, and the copy in TCRdb shows in-frame clones only, minus some. The V and J calls and clone size come from that table; D and trimming were worked out from the DNA. The table includes about 150,000 clones, 85% to 90% detected once. In germline, CDR1 is LNHDA, CDR2 SQIVND (reference sequence). The CDR3 runs 16 residues. Unmatched junction bases numbered 10, after V lost 5 bases and J lost 5 bases. Material for sequencing was peripheral blood. This chain connects TRBV19 to TRBJ2-5, with TRBD2 identical over 11 bases. This TCR was recovered from a woman aged 40 to 50 with acute or convalescent COVID-19. The CDR3 DNA reads TGTGCCAGTAGTTTCGGGACTAGCGGTCTCCAGGAGACCCAGTACTTC. This sequence encodes CASSFGTSGLQETQYF.